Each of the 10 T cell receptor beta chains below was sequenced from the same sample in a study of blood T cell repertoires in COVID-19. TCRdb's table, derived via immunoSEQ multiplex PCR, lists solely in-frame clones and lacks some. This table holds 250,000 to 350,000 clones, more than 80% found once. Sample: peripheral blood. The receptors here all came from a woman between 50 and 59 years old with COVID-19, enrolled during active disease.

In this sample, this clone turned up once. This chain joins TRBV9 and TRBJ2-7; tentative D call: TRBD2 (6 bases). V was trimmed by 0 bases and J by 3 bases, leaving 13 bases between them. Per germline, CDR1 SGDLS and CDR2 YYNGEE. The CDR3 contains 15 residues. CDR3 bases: TGTGCCAGCAGCGTAGCGGGGACTTGGGACTACGAGCAGTACTTC. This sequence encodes CASSVAGTWDYEQYF.

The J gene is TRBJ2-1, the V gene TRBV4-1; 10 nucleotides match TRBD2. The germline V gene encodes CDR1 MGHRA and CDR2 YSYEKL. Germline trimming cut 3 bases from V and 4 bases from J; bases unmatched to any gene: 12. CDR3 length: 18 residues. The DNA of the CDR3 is TGCGCCAGCAGCCAGACGGGAGCGGGAGGGCTTGGGTACAATGAGCAGTTCTTC. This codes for CASSQTGAGGLGYNEQFF.

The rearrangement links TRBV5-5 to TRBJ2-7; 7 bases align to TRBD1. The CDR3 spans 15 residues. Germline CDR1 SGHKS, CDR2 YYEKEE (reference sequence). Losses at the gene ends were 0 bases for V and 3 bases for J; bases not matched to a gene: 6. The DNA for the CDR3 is TGTGCCAGCAGCTTGGCCAGGGGGTTTAGCTACGAGCAGTACTTC. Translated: CASSLARGFSYEQYF.

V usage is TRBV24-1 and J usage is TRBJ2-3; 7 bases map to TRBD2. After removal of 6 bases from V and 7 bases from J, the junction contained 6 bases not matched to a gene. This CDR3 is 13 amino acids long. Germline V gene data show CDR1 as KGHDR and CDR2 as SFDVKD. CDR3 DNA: TGTGCCACCAGTAGCGGGGTTGGTAATACGCAGTATTTT. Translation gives CATSSGVGNTQYF.

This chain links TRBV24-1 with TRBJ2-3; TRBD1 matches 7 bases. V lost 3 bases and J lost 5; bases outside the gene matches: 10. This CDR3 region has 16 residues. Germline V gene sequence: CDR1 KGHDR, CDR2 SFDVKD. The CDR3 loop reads CATSDPGQDGQDTQYF. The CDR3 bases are TGTGCCACCAGTGATCCAGGACAGGATGGTCAAGATACGCAGTATTTT.

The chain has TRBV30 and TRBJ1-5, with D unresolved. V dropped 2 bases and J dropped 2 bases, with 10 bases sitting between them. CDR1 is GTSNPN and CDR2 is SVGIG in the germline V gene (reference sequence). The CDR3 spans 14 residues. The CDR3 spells CAWSRETGNQPQHF. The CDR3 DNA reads TGTGCCTGGAGTCGGGAGACGGGCAATCAGCCCCAGCATTTT.

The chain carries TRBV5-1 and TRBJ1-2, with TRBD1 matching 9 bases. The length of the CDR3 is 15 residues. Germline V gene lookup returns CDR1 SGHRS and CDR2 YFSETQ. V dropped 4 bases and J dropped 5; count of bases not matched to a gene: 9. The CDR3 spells CASSAGQGRSYGYTF. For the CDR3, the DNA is TGCGCCAGCAGCGCGGGACAGGGCCGAAGTTATGGCTACACCTTC.

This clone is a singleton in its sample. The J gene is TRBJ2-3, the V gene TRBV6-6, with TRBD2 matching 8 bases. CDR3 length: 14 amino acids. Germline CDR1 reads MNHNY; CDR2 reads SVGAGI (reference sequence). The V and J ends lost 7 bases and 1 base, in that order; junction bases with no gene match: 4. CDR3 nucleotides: TGTGCCAGCACCCCGACTAGCGGCACAGATACGCAGTATTTT. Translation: CASTPTSGTDTQYF.

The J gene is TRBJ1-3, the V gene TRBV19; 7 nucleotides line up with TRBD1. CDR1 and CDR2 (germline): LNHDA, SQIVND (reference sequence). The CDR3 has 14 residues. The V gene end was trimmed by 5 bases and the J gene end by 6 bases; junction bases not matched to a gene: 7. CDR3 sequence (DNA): TGTGCCAGTAGTTCCGGGACAGTCCAAAACACCATATATTTT. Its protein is CASSSGTVQNTIYF.

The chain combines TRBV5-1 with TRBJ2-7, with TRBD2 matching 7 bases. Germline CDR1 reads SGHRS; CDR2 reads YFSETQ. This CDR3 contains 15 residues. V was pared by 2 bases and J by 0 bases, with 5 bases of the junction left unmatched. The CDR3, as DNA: TGCGCCAGCAGCTTTACCGGGACTAACTCCTACGAGCAGTACTTC. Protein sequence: CASSFTGTNSYEQYF.